This TCR beta chain was obtained from a study of blood T cell repertoires in COVID-19. Study overall: Samples representing acute and convalescent COVID-19 were sourced from the United States, Italy and Spain.

In the authors' methods: Estimates of nucleated cell counts were drawn from the amplification of reference gene primers. Assay used: immunoSEQ multiplex PCR; TCRdb lists only in-frame clones, some missing. The V and J calls and clone size are taken from that table; D and trimming were inferred from the DNA. Altogether about 310,000 clones are present, around nine tenths being singletons, with the ten largest covering 8% to 10%. CDR3 length: 16 amino acids. V lost 0 bases to trimming and J lost 6 bases; unmatched junction nucleotides: 8. In germline, CDR1 is SGHRS, CDR2 YFSETQ. In terms of age and location, participants ranged from about 18 to 95 years and lived in 24 US areas. The recovered donors of Cohort 3 showed two negative PCRs, clearance, or symptom resolution.

The source material was PBMCs or T cells enriched from blood (not recorded which). The receptor comes from a woman aged 35 to 49 who had recovered from COVID-19. The chain has TRBV5-1 and TRBJ2-1, with 8 bases that match TRBD2. The CDR3 is CASSLEGGTSPNEQFF. CDR3 DNA sequence: TGCGCCAGCAGCTTGGAAGGGGGGACTAGTCCCAATGAGCAGTTCTTC. The full variable domain, completed using reference TRBV5-1 and TRBJ2-1, is KAGVTQTPRYLIKTRGQQVTLSCSPISGHRSVSWYQQTPGQGLQFLFEYFSETQRNKGNFPGRFSGRQFSNSRSEMNVSTLELGDSALYLCASSLEGGTSPNEQFFGPGTRLTVL.